A single sample is the source of the 8 T cell receptor beta chains below, sequenced in a study of cytomegalovirus exposure and HLA in healthy donors. With 60 Vbeta and 13 Jbeta primers, the PCR was carried out. The method was immunoSEQ multiplex PCR; TCRdb's version includes in-frame clones alone and lacks a portion of them. The sample table includes 150,000 to 200,000 clones. The sequencing sample was made of PBMCs. The receptor set was obtained from a woman aged 60 to 75 in good health and CMV-seronegative.

The chain recombines TRBV10-3 with TRBJ2-1; 10 bases line up with TRBD1. The junction had 6 bases not matched to a gene; V was cut back by 8 bases and J by 5 bases. The CDR3 length is 14 residues. Germline CDR1 reads ENHRY; CDR2 reads SYGVKD. CDR3 protein: CAIGEGQGHNEQFF. The CDR3 coding sequence is TGTGCCATCGGGGAGGGACAGGGGCACAATGAGCAGTTCTTC.

The chain has TRBV5-4 and TRBJ2-1; 9 bases fit TRBD1. The CDR3 runs 15 residues. Unmatched junction bases numbered 4, after V lost 3 bases and J lost 3 bases. CDR1 is SGHNT and CDR2 is YYREEE in the germline V gene (reference sequence). The CDR3 DNA is TGTGCCAGCAGCTGGACAGGGGTAGGCTACAATGAGCAGTTCTTC. This codes for CASSWTGVGYNEQFF.

J is TRBJ2-6 and V is TRBV7-8; the match to TRBD2 covers 7 bases. V lost 5 bases to trimming and J lost 0 bases; unmatched junction nucleotides: 10. The germline gives CDR1 SGHVS, CDR2 FQNEAQ. The CDR3 extends over 18 amino acids. The CDR3 region has the DNA TGTGCCAGCAGCGGGAGGGGAAAAATCTCCTCTGGGGCCAACGTCCTGACTTTC. Translation gives CASSGRGKISSGANVLTF. Complete variable domain (other parts from reference TRBV7-8 and TRBJ2-6): GAGVSQSPRYKVAKRGQDVALRCDPISGHVSLFWYQQALGQGPEFLTYFQNEAQLDKSGLPSDRFFAERPEGSVSTLKIQRTQQEDSAVYLCASSGRGKISSGANVLTFGAGSRLTVL.

The J gene is TRBJ2-3, the V gene TRBV27; D is unresolved. This CDR3 has 16 amino acids. Germline V gene data show CDR1 as MNHEY and CDR2 as SMNVEV (reference sequence). The V and J ends lost 5 bases and 1 base respectively, with 16 bases between them. The CDR3 is CASSQHSLLGTDTQYF. Here the CDR3 DNA reads TGTGCCAGCAGTCAACATTCACTACTGGGCACAGATACGCAGTATTTT.

V usage is TRBV9 and J usage is TRBJ2-2; D is possibly TRBD1 (6 bases). Trimming removed 1 base from V and 5 bases from J, with 6 bases in between. CDR1 is SGDLS and CDR2 is YYNGEE in the germline V gene. There are 13 residues in the CDR3. As DNA, the CDR3 is TGTGCCAGCAGCGTACAGGGGACCGGGGAGCTGTTTTTT. Protein sequence: CASSVQGTGELFF.

The gene calls are TRBV5-4 and TRBJ2-1; 7 bases fit TRBD2. CDR1 SGHNT and CDR2 YYREEE come from the germline V gene (reference sequence). V was pared by 0 bases and J by 6 bases, with 6 bases of the junction left unmatched. CDR3 length equals 15 residues. The CDR3 bases are TGTGCCAGCAGCTTGGCCCAGCGGGGCATCAATGAGCAGTTCTTC. This codes for CASSLAQRGINEQFF.

The rearrangement links TRBV6-5 to TRBJ2-7; D is perhaps TRBD1 (7 bases). The V gene's germline CDR1 is MNHEY and CDR2 SVGAGI. The CDR3 runs to 15 residues. Deletions cut 5 bases from V and 3 bases from J, with 17 bases between. In DNA form, the CDR3 reads TGTGCCAGCAGTCTTGGTGCAGGGGGGCTCTACGAGCAGTACTTC. It encodes CASSLGAGGLYEQYF.

The chain has TRBV19 and TRBJ2-3, with TRBD2 identical over 7 bases. Germline lookup yields CDR1 LNHDA and CDR2 SQIVND (reference sequence). Trimming at V came to 4 bases and at J to 4 bases, leaving 11 bases not matched to a gene. The CDR3 totals 16 residues. The CDR3 protein is CASSKERGSRADTQYF. The DNA for the CDR3 is TGTGCCAGTAGTAAGGAACGCGGGAGTAGGGCAGATACGCAGTATTTT.